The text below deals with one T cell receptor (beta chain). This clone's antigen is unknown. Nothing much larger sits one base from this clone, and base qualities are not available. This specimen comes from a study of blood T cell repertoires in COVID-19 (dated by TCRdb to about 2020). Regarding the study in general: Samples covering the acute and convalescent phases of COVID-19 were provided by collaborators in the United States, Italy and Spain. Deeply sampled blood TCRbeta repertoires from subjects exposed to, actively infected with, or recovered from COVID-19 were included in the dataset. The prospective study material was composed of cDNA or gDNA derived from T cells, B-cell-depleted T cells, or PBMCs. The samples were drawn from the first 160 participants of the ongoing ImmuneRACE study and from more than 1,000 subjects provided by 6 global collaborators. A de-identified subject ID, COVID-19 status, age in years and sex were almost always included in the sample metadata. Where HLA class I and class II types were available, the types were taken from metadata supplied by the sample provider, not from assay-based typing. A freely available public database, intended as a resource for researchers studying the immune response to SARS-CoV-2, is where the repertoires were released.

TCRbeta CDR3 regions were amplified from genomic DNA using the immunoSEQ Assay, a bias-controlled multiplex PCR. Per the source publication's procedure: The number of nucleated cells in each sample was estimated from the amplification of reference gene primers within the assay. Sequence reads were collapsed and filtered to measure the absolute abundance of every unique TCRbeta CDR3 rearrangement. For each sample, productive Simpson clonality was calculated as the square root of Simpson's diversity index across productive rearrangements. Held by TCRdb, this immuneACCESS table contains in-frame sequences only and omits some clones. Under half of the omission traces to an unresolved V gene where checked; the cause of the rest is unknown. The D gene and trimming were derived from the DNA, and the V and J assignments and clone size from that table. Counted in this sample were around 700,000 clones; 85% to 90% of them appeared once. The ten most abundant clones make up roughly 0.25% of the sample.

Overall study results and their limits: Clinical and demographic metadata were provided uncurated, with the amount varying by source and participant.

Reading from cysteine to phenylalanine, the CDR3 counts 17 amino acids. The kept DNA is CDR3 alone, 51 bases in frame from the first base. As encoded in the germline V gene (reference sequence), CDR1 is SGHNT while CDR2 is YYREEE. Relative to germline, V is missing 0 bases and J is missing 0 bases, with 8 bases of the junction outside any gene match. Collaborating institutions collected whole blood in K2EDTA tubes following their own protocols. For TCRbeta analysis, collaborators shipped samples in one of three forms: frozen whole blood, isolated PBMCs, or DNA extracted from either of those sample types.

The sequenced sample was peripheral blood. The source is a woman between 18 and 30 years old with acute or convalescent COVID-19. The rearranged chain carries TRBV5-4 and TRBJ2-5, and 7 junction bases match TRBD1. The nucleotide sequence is TGTGCCAGCAGCTTGGGGGGTGGGACAGTGTACCAAGAGACCCAGTACTTC. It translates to CASSLGGGTVYQETQYF.